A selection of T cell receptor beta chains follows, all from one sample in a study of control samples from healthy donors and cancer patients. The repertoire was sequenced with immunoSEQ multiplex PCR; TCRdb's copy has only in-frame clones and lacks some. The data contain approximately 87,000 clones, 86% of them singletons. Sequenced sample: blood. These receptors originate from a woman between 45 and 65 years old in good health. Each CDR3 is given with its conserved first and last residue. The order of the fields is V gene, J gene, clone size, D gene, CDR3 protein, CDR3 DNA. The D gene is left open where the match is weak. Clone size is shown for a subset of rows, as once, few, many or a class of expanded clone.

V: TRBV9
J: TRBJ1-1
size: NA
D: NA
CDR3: CASSPRITNTEAFF
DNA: TGTGCCAGCAGCCCCCGGATCACGAACACTGAAGCTTTCTTT

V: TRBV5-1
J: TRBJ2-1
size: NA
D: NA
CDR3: CASSLGVSRHLYNEQFF
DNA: TGCGCCAGCAGCTTGGGGGTCTCGCGCCACCTTTACAATGAGCAGTTCTTC

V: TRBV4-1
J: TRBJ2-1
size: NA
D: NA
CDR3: CASSQDRTTNNEQFF
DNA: TGCGCCAGCAGCCAAGATCGGACTACCAACAATGAGCAGTTCTTC

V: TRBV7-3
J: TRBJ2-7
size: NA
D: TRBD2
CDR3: CASSLAGAYEQYF
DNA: TGTGCCAGCAGCCTAGCGGGGGCCTACGAGCAGTACTTC

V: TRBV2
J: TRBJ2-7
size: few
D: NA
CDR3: CASSAGAYEQYF
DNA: TGTGCCAGCAGTGCGGGGGCCTACGAGCAGTACTTC

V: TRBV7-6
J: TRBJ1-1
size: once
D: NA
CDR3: CASSRDSWGTEAFF
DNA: TGTGCCAGCAGCCGTGACAGTTGGGGCACTGAAGCTTTCTTT

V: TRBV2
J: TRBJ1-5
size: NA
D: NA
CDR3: CASRGDSQPNQPQHF
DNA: TGTGCCAGCAGGGGCGACAGTCAGCCCAATCAGCCCCAGCATTTT

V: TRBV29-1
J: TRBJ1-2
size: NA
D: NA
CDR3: CSVITGPSSYGYTF
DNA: TGCAGCGTGATCACGGGACCTTCATCCTATGGCTACACCTTC

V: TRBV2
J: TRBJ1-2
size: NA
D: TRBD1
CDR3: CAGQTGKVGNYGYTF
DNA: TGTGCCGGACAGACAGGGAAAGTGGGAAACTATGGCTACACCTTC

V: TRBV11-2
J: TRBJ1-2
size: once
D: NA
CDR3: CASSLVPDTNYGYTF
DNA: TGTGCCAGCAGCTTAGTTCCAGATACTAACTATGGCTACACCTTC

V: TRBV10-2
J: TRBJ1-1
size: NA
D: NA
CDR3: CASSESLRALNTEAFF
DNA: TGCGCCAGCAGTGAGTCGTTAAGGGCCCTGAACACTGAAGCTTTCTTT

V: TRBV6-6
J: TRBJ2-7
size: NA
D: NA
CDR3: CASSYTRLSDEQYF
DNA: TGTGCCAGCAGTTACACCCGTTTAAGTGACGAGCAGTACTTC

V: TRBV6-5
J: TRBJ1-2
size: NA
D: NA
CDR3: CATATGYGYTF
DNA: TGTGCCACCGCAACCGGATATGGCTACACCTTC

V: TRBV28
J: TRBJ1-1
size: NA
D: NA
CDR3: CASSFPSVGTEAFF
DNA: TGTGCCAGCAGTTTCCCGTCCGTGGGCACTGAAGCTTTCTTT

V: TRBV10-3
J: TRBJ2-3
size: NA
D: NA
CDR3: CATAEGQADTQYF
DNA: TGTGCCACCGCAGAGGGGCAAGCGGATACGCAGTATTTT

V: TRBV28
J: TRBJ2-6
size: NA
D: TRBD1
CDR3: CASTTDRVTGANVLTF
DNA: TGTGCCAGCACCACAGACAGGGTTACTGGGGCCAACGTCCTGACTTTC

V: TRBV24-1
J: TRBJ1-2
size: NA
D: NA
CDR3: CATRQRGYTF
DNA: TGTGCCACTAGGCAACGTGGCTACACCTTC

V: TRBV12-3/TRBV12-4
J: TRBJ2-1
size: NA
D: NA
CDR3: CASSLVVGEQFF
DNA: TGTGCCAGCAGTTTAGTAGTTGGTGAGCAGTTCTTC

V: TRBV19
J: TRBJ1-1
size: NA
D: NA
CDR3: CASSIDRTVEAFF
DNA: TGTGCCAGTAGTATAGATAGGACGGTTGAAGCTTTCTTT

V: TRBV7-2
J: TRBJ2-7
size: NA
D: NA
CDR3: CASSFRAGLHQGMYEQYF
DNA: TGTGCCAGCAGCTTTCGCGCCGGCCTTCACCAGGGAATGTACGAGCAGTACTTC

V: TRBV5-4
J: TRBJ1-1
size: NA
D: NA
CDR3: CASSPDGVQNTEAFF
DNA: TGTGCCAGCAGCCCGGACGGGGTACAGAACACTGAAGCTTTCTTT

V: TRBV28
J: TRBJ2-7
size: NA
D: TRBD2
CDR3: CASSLGTSGRAYEQYF
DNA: TGTGCCAGCAGTCTCGGGACTAGCGGGAGGGCCTACGAGCAGTACTTC

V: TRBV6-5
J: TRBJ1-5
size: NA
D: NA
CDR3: CASSYDSINQPQHF
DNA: TGTGCCAGCAGTTACGACAGCATCAATCAGCCCCAGCATTTT

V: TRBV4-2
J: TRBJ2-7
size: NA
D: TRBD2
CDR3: CASSPLAGVFDEQYF
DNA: TGTGCCAGCAGCCCGTTAGCGGGGGTATTCGACGAGCAGTACTTC

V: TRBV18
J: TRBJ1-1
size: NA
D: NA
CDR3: CASSPEYRNTEAFF
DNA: TGTGCCAGCTCACCAGAGTACAGGAACACTGAAGCTTTCTTT

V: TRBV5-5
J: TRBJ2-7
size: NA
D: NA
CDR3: CASSPGSPYEQYF
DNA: TGTGCCAGCAGCCCGGGAAGTCCCTACGAGCAGTACTTC

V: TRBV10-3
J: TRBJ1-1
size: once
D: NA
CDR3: CAISMQGQNTEAFF
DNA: TGTGCCATCAGTATGCAGGGACAGAACACTGAAGCTTTCTTT

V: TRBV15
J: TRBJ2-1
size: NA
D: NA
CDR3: CATSRDQGTNEQFF
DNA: TGTGCCACCAGCAGAGATCAGGGGACCAATGAGCAGTTCTTC

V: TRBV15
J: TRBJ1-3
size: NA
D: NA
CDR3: CATSRQSLVKTGNTIYF
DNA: TGTGCCACCAGCAGACAATCACTCGTTAAAACTGGAAACACCATATATTTT

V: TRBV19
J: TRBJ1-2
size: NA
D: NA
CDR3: CASSPLLGGTRGYTF
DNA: TGTGCCAGTAGTCCCCTTCTGGGGGGGACCCGGGGCTACACCTTC

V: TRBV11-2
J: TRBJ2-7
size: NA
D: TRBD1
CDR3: CASSLDLWTGSHEQYF
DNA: TGTGCCAGCAGCTTAGATCTATGGACAGGGTCCCACGAGCAGTACTTC

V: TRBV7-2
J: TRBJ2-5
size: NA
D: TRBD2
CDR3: CASSPTGGGKEETQYF
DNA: TGTGCCAGCAGCCCGACTGGCGGGGGAAAGGAAGAGACCCAGTACTTC

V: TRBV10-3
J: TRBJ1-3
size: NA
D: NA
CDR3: CAISEPPSPGNTIYF
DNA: TGTGCCATCAGTGAACCACCATCCCCTGGAAACACCATATATTTT